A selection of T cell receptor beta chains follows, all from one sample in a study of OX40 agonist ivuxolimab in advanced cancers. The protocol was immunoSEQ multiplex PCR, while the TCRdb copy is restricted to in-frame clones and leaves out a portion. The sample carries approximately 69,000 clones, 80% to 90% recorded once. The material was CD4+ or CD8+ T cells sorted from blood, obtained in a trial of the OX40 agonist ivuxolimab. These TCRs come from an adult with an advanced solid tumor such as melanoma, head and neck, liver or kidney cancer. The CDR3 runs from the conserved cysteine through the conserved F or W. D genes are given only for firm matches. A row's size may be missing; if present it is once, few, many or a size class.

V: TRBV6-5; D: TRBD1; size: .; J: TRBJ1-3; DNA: TGTGCCAGCAGTCGGGACAGGGTGGCCGGAAACACCATATATTTT; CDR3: CASSRDRVAGNTIYF
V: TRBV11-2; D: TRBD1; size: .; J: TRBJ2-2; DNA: TGTGCCAGCACCAGGACAGGGGGGAACACCGGGGAGCTGTTTTTT; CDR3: CASTRTGGNTGELFF
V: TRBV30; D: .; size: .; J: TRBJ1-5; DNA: TGTGCCTGGAGTGTAAGTCGTTATCAGCCCCAGCATTTT; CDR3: CAWSVSRYQPQHF
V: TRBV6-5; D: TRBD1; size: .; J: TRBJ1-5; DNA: TGTGCCAGCAGTGCAGACAGGGGCGGGAATCAGCCCCAGCATTTT; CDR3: CASSADRGGNQPQHF
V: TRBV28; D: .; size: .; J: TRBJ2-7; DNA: TGTGCCAGCAGTTCCGGGCAGCAGGGCGAGCAGTACTTC; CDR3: CASSSGQQGEQYF
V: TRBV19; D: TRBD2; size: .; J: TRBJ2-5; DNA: TGTGCCAGTAGCCTCAGCCCGGGACTAGCGGGTGAGACCCAGTACTTC; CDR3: CASSLSPGLAGETQYF
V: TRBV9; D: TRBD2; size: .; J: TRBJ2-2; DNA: TGTGCCAGCAGCGTAGATCCTAGCGGGGGTTCCACCGGGGAGCTGTTTTTT; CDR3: CASSVDPSGGSTGELFF
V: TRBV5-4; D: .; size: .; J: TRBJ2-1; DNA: TGTGCCAGCAGATTTATGGACAATGAGCAGTTCTTC; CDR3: CASRFMDNEQFF
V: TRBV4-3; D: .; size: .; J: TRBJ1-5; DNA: TGCGCCAGCAGCCAAGATTTCAGGGGTTATCAGCCCCAGCATTTT; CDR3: CASSQDFRGYQPQHF
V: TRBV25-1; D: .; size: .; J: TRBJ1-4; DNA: TGTGCCAGCAGTGATAGACTCGGGGGAGGGGAAAAACTGTTTTTT; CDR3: CASSDRLGGGEKLFF
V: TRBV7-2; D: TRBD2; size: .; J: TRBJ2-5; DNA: TGTGCCAGCAGCTTATTAGCGGGGGGATTGAAGACCCAGTACTTC; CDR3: CASSLLAGGLKTQYF
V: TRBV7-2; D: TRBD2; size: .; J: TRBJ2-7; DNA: TGTGCCAGCAGCGTCAACGGACTAGCGGGAATATACGAGCAGTACTTC; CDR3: CASSVNGLAGIYEQYF
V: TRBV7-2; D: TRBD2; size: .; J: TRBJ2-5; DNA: TGTGCCAGCAGCTCGCAGCGGGGGGCTCAAGAGACCCAGTACTTC; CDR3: CASSSQRGAQETQYF
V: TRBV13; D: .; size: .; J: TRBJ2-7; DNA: TGTGCCAGCAGCCCCTCCGGAACCAATAACTACGAGCAGTACTTC; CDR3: CASSPSGTNNYEQYF
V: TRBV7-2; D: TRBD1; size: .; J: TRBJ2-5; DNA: TGTGCCAGCAGCCGCCACGCCTCCGGACAGGGCGGGGAGACCCAGTACTTC; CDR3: CASSRHASGQGGETQYF
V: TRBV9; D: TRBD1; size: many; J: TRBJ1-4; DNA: TGTGCCAGCAGCGCGGGACAGAAAAATGAAAAACTGTTTTTT; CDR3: CASSAGQKNEKLFF
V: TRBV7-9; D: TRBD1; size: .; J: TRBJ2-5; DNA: TGTGCCAGCAGCTCAACCGGGACAGGACCAAATCAGTACTTC; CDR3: CASSSTGTGPNQYF
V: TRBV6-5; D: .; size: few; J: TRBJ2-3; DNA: TGTGCCAGCAGTCCCGGGGCGAGGCGAGATACGCAGTATTTT; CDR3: CASSPGARRDTQYF
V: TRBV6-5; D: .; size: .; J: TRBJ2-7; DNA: TGTGCCAGCAGCCGAGATGGGGCGACAGCCTACGAGCAGTACTTC; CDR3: CASSRDGATAYEQYF
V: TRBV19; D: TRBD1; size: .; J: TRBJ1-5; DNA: TGTGCCAGTAGTATATGGCGGGACAGGAGAGATCAGCCCCAGCATTTT; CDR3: CASSIWRDRRDQPQHF
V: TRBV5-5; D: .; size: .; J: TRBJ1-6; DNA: TGTGCCAGCAGCGGAACCCGGGACACCGGGGCGGCCCTCCACTTT; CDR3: CASSGTRDTGAALHF
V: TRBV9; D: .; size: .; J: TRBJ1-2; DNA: TGTGCCAGCCTTCCTACGGGCTTCAATGGCTACACCTTC; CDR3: CASLPTGFNGYTF
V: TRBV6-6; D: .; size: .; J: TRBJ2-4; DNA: TGTGCCAGCAGTTACTCGACAGCGGGCAAAAACATTCAGTACTTC; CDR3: CASSYSTAGKNIQYF
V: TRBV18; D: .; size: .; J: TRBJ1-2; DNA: TGTGCCAGCTCACTCAGTCGGGATGGCTACACCTTC; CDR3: CASSLSRDGYTF
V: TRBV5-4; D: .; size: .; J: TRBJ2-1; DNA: TGTGCCAGCAGCACCCGGGACCACTCCTACAATGAGCAGTTCTTC; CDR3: CASSTRDHSYNEQFF
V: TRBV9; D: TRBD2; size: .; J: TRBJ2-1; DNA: TGTGCCAGCAGCCCTGGGACTAGCGGGAGGCCAAATGAGCAGTTCTTC; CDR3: CASSPGTSGRPNEQFF
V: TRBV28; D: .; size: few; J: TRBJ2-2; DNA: TGTGCCAGCAGGGGGGGACAAAACACCGGGGAGCTGTTTTTT; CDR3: CASRGGQNTGELFF
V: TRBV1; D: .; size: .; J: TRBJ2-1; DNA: TGCACCAGCAGCCAAGGACGGGGGCCCTACAATGAGCAGTTCTTC; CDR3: CTSSQGRGPYNEQFF
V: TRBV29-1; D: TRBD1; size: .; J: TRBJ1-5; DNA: TGCAGCGTTGTGGCAGGGGGGGGCAATCAGCCCCAGCATTTT; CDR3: CSVVAGGGNQPQHF
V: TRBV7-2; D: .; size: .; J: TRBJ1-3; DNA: TGTGCCAGCAGCCCTCTCGGGGGGGGTCCAAACACCATATATTTT; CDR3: CASSPLGGGPNTIYF
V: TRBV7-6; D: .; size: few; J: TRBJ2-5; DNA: TGTGCCAGCAGCTTAGGGTCCAATCCAGGGGAGACCCAGTACTTC; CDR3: CASSLGSNPGETQYF
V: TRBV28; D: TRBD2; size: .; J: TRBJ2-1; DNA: TGTGCCAGCAGTTTGGGCGGGAGGCCTGACAATGAGCAGTTCTTC; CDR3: CASSLGGRPDNEQFF
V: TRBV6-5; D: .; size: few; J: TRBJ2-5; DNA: TGTGCCAGCAGTTACGGATCGGCAGGGCAAGAGACCCAGTACTTC; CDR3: CASSYGSAGQETQYF
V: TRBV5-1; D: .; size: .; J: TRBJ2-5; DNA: TGCGCCAGCAGCCCAACGACTAGAGGTGGAGAGACCCAGTACTTC; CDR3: CASSPTTRGGETQYF
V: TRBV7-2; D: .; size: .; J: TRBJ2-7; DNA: TGTGCCAGCAGCTCTTACAGGGACGAGCAGTACTTC; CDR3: CASSSYRDEQYF
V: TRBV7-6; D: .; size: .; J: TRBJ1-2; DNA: TGTGCCAGCAGCCCCGGGAACCGCAACTATGGCTACACCTTC; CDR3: CASSPGNRNYGYTF
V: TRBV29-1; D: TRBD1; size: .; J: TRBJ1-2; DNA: TGCAGCGCCCGGGACAGGGGCGGACTTGGGGGCTACACCTTC; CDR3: CSARDRGGLGGYTF
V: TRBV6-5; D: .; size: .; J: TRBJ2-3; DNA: TGTGCCAGCAGGACAGCAGATACGCAGTATTTT; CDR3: CASRTADTQYF
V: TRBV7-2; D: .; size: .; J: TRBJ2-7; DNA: TGTGCCAGCAGCTTAGCGAGCGGTACCTACGAGCAGTACTTC; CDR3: CASSLASGTYEQYF
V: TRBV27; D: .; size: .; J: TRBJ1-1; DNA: TGTGCCAGCAGTTTATGGGGGGGGCTAAACACTGAAGCTTTCTTT; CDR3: CASSLWGGLNTEAFF
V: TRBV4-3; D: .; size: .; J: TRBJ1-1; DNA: TGCGCCAGCAGCCAATCCCTCGACCTCCCTCAAAACACTGAAGCTTTCTTT; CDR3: CASSQSLDLPQNTEAFF